Detailed here is one T cell receptor beta chain. This clonotype was detected ten times or more. Its antigen is not yet known. No per-base quality is available; no much larger clone lies one base away. The library was built by means of multiplex PCR. Reads for this sample came from an Illumina HiSeq 4000. iRepertoire HTBI primers and Arm-PCR amplification of CDR3 regions were used to construct TCR beta libraries. Before sequencing, the PCR products underwent gel purification. Under the source paper's analysis protocol: A total of 62 TRBV and some 15 TRBJ segments were identified across samples and were used for gene usage analysis of CDR3 amino acid clonotypes. Filtered high-quality paired reads were merged into contigs using COPE and FqMerger. BLAST was used to align contigs to the IMGT TRBV, TRBD and TRBJ reference genes, and CDR3 was defined following IMGT. Any clonotype with a frequency above 0.1% was classified as a highly expanded clone. Shannon entropy served as the measure of repertoire diversity, while the Gini coefficient captured V-J evenness. A clonotype found in more than one individual was treated as public. TCRdb reprocessed the public reads (quality trimming at Q25 with fastp, clone calling with MiXCR) and kept in-frame beta chains. Every entry covers one CDR3 protein and lists the most common genes and DNA from its rows. The V and J calls and clone size are TCRdb's, not the authors'. The sample table holds 450,000 to 600,000 distinct CDR3 sequences, of which roughly 17% were seen once. The ten largest make up approximately 12% of the sample.

Its CDR3 holds 13 amino acids, cysteine through phenylalanine. Left in the record is the CDR3 DNA by itself, 39 bases read in frame from the first base. The germline V gene specifies SGHRS as CDR1 and YFSETQ as CDR2. V lost 4 bases and J lost 5 bases; the stretch between them is 12 bases long. The source of the sample is a study of regulatory T cells in long-lasting Graves disease (dated by TCRdb to the early 2020s). A note on the overall study: Patients with newly diagnosed Graves' disease had been on antithyroid drugs for under 3 months. This study used TCR sequencing and RNA sequencing of peripheral blood to compare persistent Graves' disease patients against newly diagnosed Graves' disease patients. The study was registered as a clinical trial and conducted in China. A total of 35 or so samples underwent TCR sequencing: some 13 from persistent and about 20 from newly diagnosed Graves' disease patients.

Broader findings and caveats from the paper: Only the TCR beta chain was sequenced and analyzed. Compared with newly diagnosed patients, persistent Graves' disease patients had lower TCR Shannon entropy and fewer highly expanded clones, which suggests clonal expansion. The authors acknowledged the small sample size as a limitation that may reduce accuracy. Only peripheral blood was studied, because thyroid tissue, the primary lesion, was inaccessible. More public clonotypes were shared among persistent patients (under 3,000) than among newly diagnosed patients (under 1,000). TRBV28, TRBJ1-2 and TRBJ2-5 were preferentially used in persistent disease, while TRBV20-1 and TRBJ2-1 were favored in newly diagnosed disease.

The time point label of this sample denotes: newly diagnosed GD, antithyroid drugs for less than 3 months. RNA was extracted from PBMCs in TRIzol for both TCR sequencing and RNA sequencing. The diagnosis of Graves' disease followed American Thyroid Association guidelines. Patients were recruited from an endocrinology department in Xi'an, China. Each patient gave roughly 10 milliliters of peripheral blood, collected in an EDTA anticoagulant tube. Ficoll Paque Plus density gradient separation was used to isolate PBMCs, and no further T cell sorting was performed. An Agilent 2100 Bioanalyzer and agarose gel were used to check RNA quality, and a NanoDrop 2000 was used to measure RNA concentration. This sample also appeared in a second study, on T cells in Graves' hyperthyroidism and ophthalmopathy. In that second paper, the authors write: Stable Graves' hyperthyroidism was defined as the absence of progression to ophthalmopathy over 18 months of follow-up. Hyperthyroidism patients were aged 18 to 65 years and newly diagnosed, with disease duration of less than 2 months. The study excluded patients with uncontrolled infections, other autoimmune diseases, pregnancy or lactation. Diagnoses relied on clinical symptoms, serum thyroxine and TRAb, thyroid ultrasound and orbital computed tomography. A first-round RT-PCR of the TCR CDR3 used the HTBI primer set with the Qiagen OneStep RT-PCR kit. Most expanded thyroid clonotypes (frequency above 0.001) were also detected in blood, suggesting blood repertoires may reflect thyroid immune responses. A 13 V-J signature model separated ophthalmopathy from stable hyperthyroidism, with approximately 87% sensitivity and about 81% specificity in cross-validation and 80%/75% in testing. In validation, the model predicted progression to ophthalmopathy a median of approximately 6.6 months before onset, with around 70% sensitivity and roughly 79% specificity. TCR V-J signatures able to tell the groups apart were searched for in a discovery cohort of 95 or so patients, of whom 43 had Graves' ophthalmopathy and around 56 had stable Graves' hyperthyroidism. Prospective prediction of ophthalmopathy was tested in an independent validation cohort consisting of 18 to 20 hyperthyroidism patients and more than 15 patients who later progressed to ophthalmopathy. The 95 to 100 discovery patients were randomly divided into training and test sets at a 7:3 ratio. In more than five Graves' hyperthyroidism patients, the study also compared T-cell repertoires from thyroid tissue with T-cell repertoires from blood. After blood sampling, hyperthyroidism patients were treated with methimazole at a starting dose of 30 mg daily, and ophthalmopathy patients were treated with high-dose intravenous methylprednisolone. Libraries were constructed in a second round of multiplex PCR, after which size selection and purification were carried out. Paired-end sequencing of the libraries was performed with 100 bp reads on an Illumina HiSeq2000. SOAPnuke was used to process the raw data, with reads discarded if the reads contained adapters or uncalled bases, had a mean Phred below 15, or lacked an exact constant-primer or identifier match. High-quality paired reads were merged with COPE v1.2.5, and unique nucleotide sequences were defined as clonotypes. MiTCR v1.1 was used to align clonotypes to the IMGT TRBV, TRBD and TRBJ reference segments. Only V-J combinations with frequency above 0.0001, covering 98% to 99.2% of repertoires, were analysed. The TCS score was defined as the ratio of F50 (clonal expansion) to E x V (chaos), calculated using BLOSUM62-based TCRdist between CDR3 peptides within each V-J. Welch's t-statistics and random forest reduced roughly 530 V-J features to 10 to 15, which were used in a naive Bayes classifier (R e1071). No statistical method was used to fix the sample size in advance, and group allocation was not hidden from the investigators. According to the paper, TCR Vbeta CDR3 sequencing was carried out on over 130 peripheral blood samples, which came from 40 to 45 ophthalmopathy, around 74 hyperthyroidism and roughly 17 progressor patients.

The sample in question was peripheral blood mononuclear cells (PBMCs), obtained at new diagnosis, from a patient treated with antithyroid drugs. The chain is assembled from TRBV5-1 and TRBJ1-1; perhaps TRBD1 is the D gene, with 6 bases matching. This clonotype was sampled from a man aged 35-49 years with Graves disease. Donor details come from another sample of the same person, matched by shared clones. CDR3 loop: CASSPGQTTEAFF. Here is the DNA: TGCGCCAGCAGCCCCGGACAGACTACTGAAGCTTTCTTT.